This TCR beta chain appears in the sequencing data of a study of cytomegalovirus exposure and HLA in healthy donors. Study as a whole: An earlier analysis found 120 million or so unique TCR beta sequences from roughly 170 million T cells. Findings and caveats of the study: It was reportedly the case that the classifier diagnosed cytomegalovirus status with high specificity and sensitivity.

This clone was counted only a few times. Antigen: not known. At the time of sampling, donors were nominally healthy, though unrecorded immune exposures were likely. V was trimmed by 0 bases and J by 2 bases, leaving 9 bases between them. Germline assignment: CDR1 LGHNA and CDR2 YNFKEQ. CDR3 length: 15 residues. Primers for the PCR totalled 60 Vbeta and 13 Jbeta. Using immunoSEQ multiplex PCR, the repertoire was profiled, and TCRdb retains in-frame clones only, with some absent. The sample lists over 100,000 clones, over 60% seen once, with about 8.3% in the top ten. The sequenced sample was PBMCs. V is TRBV4-2 and J is TRBJ2-3; D not certain. This sequence was found in a woman between 40 and 50 years old in good health and CMV-seropositive. DNA for the CDR3: TGTGCCAGCAGCCAAGACTACTTTTTCACAGATACGCAGTATTTT. It codes for CASSQDYFFTDTQYF.